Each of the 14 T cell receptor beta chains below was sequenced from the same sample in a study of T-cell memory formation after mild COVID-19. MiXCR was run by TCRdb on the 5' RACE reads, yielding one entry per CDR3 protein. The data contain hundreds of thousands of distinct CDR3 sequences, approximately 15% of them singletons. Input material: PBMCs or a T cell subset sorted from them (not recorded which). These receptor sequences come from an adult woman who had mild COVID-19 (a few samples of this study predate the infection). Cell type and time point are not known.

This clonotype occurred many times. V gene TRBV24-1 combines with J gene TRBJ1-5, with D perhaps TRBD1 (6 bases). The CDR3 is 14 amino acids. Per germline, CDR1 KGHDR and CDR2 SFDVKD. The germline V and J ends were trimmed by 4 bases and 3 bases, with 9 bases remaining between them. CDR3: CATSEGGTNQPQHF. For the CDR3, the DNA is TGTGCCACCAGTGAAGGGGGGACCAATCAGCCCCAGCATTTT.

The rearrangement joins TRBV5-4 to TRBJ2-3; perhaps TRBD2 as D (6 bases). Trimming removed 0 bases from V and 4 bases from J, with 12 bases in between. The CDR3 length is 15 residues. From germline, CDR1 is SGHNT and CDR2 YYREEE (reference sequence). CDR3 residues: CASSLGGLAPDTQYF. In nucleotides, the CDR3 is TGTGCCAGCAGCTTGGGTGGTCTAGCGCCAGATACGCAGTATTTT.

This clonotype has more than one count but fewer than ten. The CDR3: CASSLRGGPTDTQYF. DNA for the CDR3: TGTGCCAGCAGCTTACGCGGGGGACCCACAGATACGCAGTATTTT. The genes are TRBV7-8 and TRBJ2-3, with 7 bases fitting TRBD2. Germline-derived CDR1 and CDR2 are SGHVS and FQNEAQ. The CDR3 consists of 15 residues. The ends lost 2 bases at V and 2 bases at J; junction bases unmatched: 4.

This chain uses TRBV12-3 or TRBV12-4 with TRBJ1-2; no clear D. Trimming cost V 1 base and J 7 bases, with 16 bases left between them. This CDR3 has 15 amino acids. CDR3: CASSLEGRSLLGYTF. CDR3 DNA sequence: TGTGCCAGCAGTTTAGAGGGAAGGTCACTTCTTGGCTACACCTTC.

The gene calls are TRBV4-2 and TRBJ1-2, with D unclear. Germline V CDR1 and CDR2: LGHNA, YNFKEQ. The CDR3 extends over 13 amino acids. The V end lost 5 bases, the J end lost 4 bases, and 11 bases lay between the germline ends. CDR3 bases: TGTGCCAGCAGCACGACTGAGGCCTATGGCTACACCTTC. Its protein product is CASSTTEAYGYTF.

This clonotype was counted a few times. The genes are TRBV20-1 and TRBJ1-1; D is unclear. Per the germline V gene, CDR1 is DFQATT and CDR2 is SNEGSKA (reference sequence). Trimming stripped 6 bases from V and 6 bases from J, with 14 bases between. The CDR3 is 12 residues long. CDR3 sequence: CSASRKGAEAFF. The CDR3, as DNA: TGCAGTGCCAGTCGAAAGGGCGCTGAAGCTTTCTTT.

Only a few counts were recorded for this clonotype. The CDR3 nucleotides read TGTGCCAGCAGTGGGGGACCGAGGGAGACCCAGTACTTC. Its protein is CASSGGPRETQYF. This chain uses TRBV6-5 with TRBJ2-5; D possibly matches TRBD1 or TRBD2 (5 bases each). Germline-derived CDR1 and CDR2 are MNHEY and SVGAGI. V lost 5 bases and J lost 5, with 12 bases in between. CDR3 length equals 13 residues.

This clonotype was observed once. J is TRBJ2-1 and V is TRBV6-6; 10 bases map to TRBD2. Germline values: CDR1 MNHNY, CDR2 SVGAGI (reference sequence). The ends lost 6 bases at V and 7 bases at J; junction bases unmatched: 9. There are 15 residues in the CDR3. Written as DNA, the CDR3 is TGTGCCAGCAGGACCGGGACTAGCGCGTTGAATGAGCAGTTCTTC. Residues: CASRTGTSALNEQFF.

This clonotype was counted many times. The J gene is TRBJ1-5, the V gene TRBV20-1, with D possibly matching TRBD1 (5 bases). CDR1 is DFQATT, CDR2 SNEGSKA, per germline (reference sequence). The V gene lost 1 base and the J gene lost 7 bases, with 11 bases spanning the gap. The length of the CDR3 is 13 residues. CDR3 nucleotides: TGCAGTGCTAGAGCTCGGGGGTGGCAGCCCCAGCATTTT. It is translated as CSARARGWQPQHF.

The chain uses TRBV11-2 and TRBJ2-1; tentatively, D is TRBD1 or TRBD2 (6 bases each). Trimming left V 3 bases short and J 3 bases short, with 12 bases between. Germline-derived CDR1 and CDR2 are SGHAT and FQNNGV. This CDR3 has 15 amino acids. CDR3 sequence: CASSFGGQGYNEQFF. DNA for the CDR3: TGTGCCAGCAGCTTTGGGGGGCAAGGCTACAATGAGCAGTTCTTC.

The CDR3 DNA reads TGTGCCAGCAGCGTAGCGTGGGACCCCGGTCAGCCCCAGCATTTT. It encodes CASSVAWDPGQPQHF. The rearrangement joins TRBV9 to TRBJ1-5, with D maybe TRBD1 (5 bases). V was clipped by 0 bases and J by 6 bases, with 13 bases between them. This CDR3 is 15 amino acids long. Germline values: CDR1 SGDLS, CDR2 YYNGEE.

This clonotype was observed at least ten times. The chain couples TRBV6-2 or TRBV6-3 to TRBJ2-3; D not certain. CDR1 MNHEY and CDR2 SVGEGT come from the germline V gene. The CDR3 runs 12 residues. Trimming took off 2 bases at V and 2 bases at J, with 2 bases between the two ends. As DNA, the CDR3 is TGTGCCAGCAGTTACACCACAGATACGCAGTATTTT. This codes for CASSYTTDTQYF.

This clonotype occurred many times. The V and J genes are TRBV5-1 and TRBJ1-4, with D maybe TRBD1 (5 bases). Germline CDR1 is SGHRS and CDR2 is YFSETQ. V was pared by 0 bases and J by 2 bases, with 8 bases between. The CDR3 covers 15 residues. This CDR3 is CASSLAGSTNEKLFF. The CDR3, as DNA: TGCGCCAGCAGCTTGGCAGGGAGTACTAATGAAAAACTGTTTTTT.

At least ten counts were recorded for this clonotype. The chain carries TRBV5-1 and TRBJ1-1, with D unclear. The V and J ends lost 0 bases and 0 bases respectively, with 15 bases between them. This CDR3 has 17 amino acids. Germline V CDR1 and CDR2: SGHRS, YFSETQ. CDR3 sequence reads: CASSLGQFQALNTEAFF. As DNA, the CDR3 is TGCGCCAGCAGCTTGGGCCAGTTCCAGGCATTGAACACTGAAGCTTTCTTT.